The 5 T cell receptor beta chains in this list originate from one sample, sequenced in a study of T cell repertoires in cytomegalovirus infection. TCRdb independently ran MiXCR on the reads; one entry per CDR3 protein. The table lists about 150,000 distinct CDR3 sequences, roughly a quarter of them singletons. Material for sequencing was PBMCs. Receptors originate from a human donor in good health (CMV status not recorded). Some clones in this sample may be carry-over from other donors' samples.

The table lists this clonotype with many counts. The genes are TRBV7-3 and TRBJ1-1, with D unresolved. The ends were cut back, 1 base at V and 0 bases at J, with 9 bases in the middle. Germline assignment: CDR1 SGHTA and CDR2 FQGTGA. This CDR3 is built from 15 residues. The CDR3 region is CASSLSAVMNTEAFF. The CDR3 region has the DNA TGTGCCAGCAGCTTAAGTGCAGTCATGAACACTGAAGCTTTCTTT.

This clonotype was counted between two and nine times. The chain recombines TRBV19 with TRBJ2-2, with D unresolved. Trimming took off 7 bases at V and 1 base at J, with 19 bases between the two ends. The germline V gene encodes CDR1 LNHDA and CDR2 SQIVND (reference sequence). The CDR3 consists of 17 residues. The CDR3 sequence is CASKVFEEAKNTGELFF. The CDR3 region has the DNA TGTGCCAGTAAGGTCTTTGAAGAAGCGAAGAACACCGGGGAGCTGTTTTTT.

There are many counts of this clonotype. The chain uses TRBV6-1 and TRBJ1-1, with no clear D. Germline values: CDR1 MNHNS, CDR2 SASEGT. V was cut by 6 bases and J by 4 bases, with 18 bases left in between. The CDR3 has 15 residues. The CDR3: CASSLGSAGGTEAFF. DNA for the CDR3: TGTGCCAGCAGCCTCGGCTCGGCCGGTGGCACTGAAGCTTTCTTT.

For the CDR3, the DNA is TGTGCCACCAGTGATTTGCCTAGTCCCGGGACAAGTGGAAACACCATATATTTT. It yields the protein CATSDLPSPGTSGNTIYF. The rearrangement joins TRBV24-1 to TRBJ1-3; D perhaps matches TRBD1 (6 bases). Per germline, CDR1 KGHDR and CDR2 SFDVKD. The V end was cut by 0 bases, the J end by 3 bases, with 17 bases between. This CDR3 has 18 amino acids.

This clonotype was observed a few times. The chain employs TRBV11-2 and TRBJ2-1; D is undetermined. This CDR3 comprises 10 residues. Germline assignment: CDR1 SGHAT and CDR2 FQNNGV. V was cut by 5 bases and J by 10 bases, with 6 bases left in between. The CDR3 protein is CASSLREQFF. Here the CDR3 DNA reads TGTGCCAGCAGCCTTAGGGAGCAGTTCTTC.